Listed below are T cell receptor beta chains from one sample, sequenced in a study of shared clonotypes between healthy human individuals. The method was immunoSEQ multiplex PCR; TCRdb's version includes in-frame clones alone and lacks a portion of them. The sample carries about 1.1 million clones, roughly 80% recorded once. Sequences were obtained from memory CD4+ T cells from PBMCs. These receptors all stem from a young man in good health. Some clones in this sample may be carry-over from other donors' samples. The CDR3 runs from the conserved cysteine through the conserved F or W. The order of the fields is clone size, D gene, J gene, V gene, CDR3 DNA, CDR3 protein. A D gene is named only where the DNA matches it firmly. For some rows the clone size is stated as once, few or many, or as a class when expanded; others skip it.

abundance: -
d_gene: -
j_gene: TRBJ1-1
v_gene: TRBV5-1
CDR3nt: TGCGCCAGCAGCTCGAGAAGCGGGGGGAACACTGAAGCTTTCTTT
CDR3aa: CASSSRSGGNTEAFF

abundance: -
d_gene: -
j_gene: TRBJ2-7
v_gene: TRBV9
CDR3nt: TGTGCCAGCAGCGTTGGGTCAGGGTTTTTGTACGAGCAGTACTTC
CDR3aa: CASSVGSGFLYEQYF

abundance: -
d_gene: TRBD2
j_gene: TRBJ2-3
v_gene: TRBV2
CDR3nt: TGTGCCAGCAGTGAAGCCGGACTAGCGGGAGGGCCCCGGGCAGATACGCAGTATTTT
CDR3aa: CASSEAGLAGGPRADTQYF

abundance: -
d_gene: TRBD2
j_gene: TRBJ2-7
v_gene: TRBV5-1
CDR3nt: TGCGCCAGCAGCCCTACGACCGGGACTAGCGGGCTCGAGCAGTACTTC
CDR3aa: CASSPTTGTSGLEQYF

abundance: -
d_gene: -
j_gene: TRBJ2-1
v_gene: TRBV11-2
CDR3nt: TGTGCCAGCAGCTTAGCGGCCGTATCGGGTGGGTTCTTC
CDR3aa: CASSLAAVSGGFF

abundance: -
d_gene: TRBD1
j_gene: TRBJ2-7
v_gene: TRBV2
CDR3nt: TGTGCCAGCAGTGACGGATTAGTGCGGGGACAGGGGGACTACGAGCAGTACTTC
CDR3aa: CASSDGLVRGQGDYEQYF

abundance: -
d_gene: TRBD1
j_gene: TRBJ2-7
v_gene: TRBV30
CDR3nt: TGTGCCTGGAGTCTAAACAGGGGCTACGAGCAGTACTTC
CDR3aa: CAWSLNRGYEQYF

abundance: -
d_gene: -
j_gene: TRBJ2-1
v_gene: TRBV9
CDR3nt: TGTGCCAGCGGACCTGGGGCCCCACAGGCTTACAATGAGCAGTTCTTC
CDR3aa: CASGPGAPQAYNEQFF

abundance: -
d_gene: -
j_gene: TRBJ2-4
v_gene: TRBV6-6
CDR3nt: TGTGTCGCCGGAGGGGCAAACATTCAGTACTTC
CDR3aa: CVAGGANIQYF

abundance: -
d_gene: TRBD1
j_gene: TRBJ1-4
v_gene: TRBV5-6
CDR3nt: TGTGCCAGCAGCTCCGGGACAGGGGCCGGAAATGAAAAACTGTTTTTT
CDR3aa: CASSSGTGAGNEKLFF

abundance: -
d_gene: TRBD2
j_gene: TRBJ2-3
v_gene: TRBV2
CDR3nt: TGTGCCAGCAGAACGGGACTACCCACAGATACGCAGTATTTT
CDR3aa: CASRTGLPTDTQYF

abundance: -
d_gene: -
j_gene: TRBJ2-1
v_gene: TRBV5-1
CDR3nt: TGCGCCAGCAGCCTGGCGGCTAACGGGGATGAGCAGTTCTTC
CDR3aa: CASSLAANGDEQFF

abundance: -
d_gene: TRBD2
j_gene: TRBJ2-5
v_gene: TRBV9
CDR3nt: TGTGCCAGCAGCGTAGGGTTGGTAGCGGGATCACTCCGGGAGACCCAGTACTTC
CDR3aa: CASSVGLVAGSLRETQYF

abundance: many
d_gene: -
j_gene: TRBJ1-6
v_gene: TRBV30
CDR3nt: TGTGCCTGGAGGAGGAACAAATCTAATTCACCCCTCCACTTT
CDR3aa: CAWRRNKSNSPLHF

abundance: -
d_gene: -
j_gene: TRBJ2-7
v_gene: TRBV5-1
CDR3nt: TGCGCCAGCAGCTTGTCTTCGGGCACAATAACCTACGAGCAGTACTTC
CDR3aa: CASSLSSGTITYEQYF

abundance: -
d_gene: TRBD1
j_gene: TRBJ1-6
v_gene: TRBV30
CDR3nt: TGTGCCTGGAGTGTACCTGGGACAGGGGGTTCACCCCTCCACTTT
CDR3aa: CAWSVPGTGGSPLHF

abundance: -
d_gene: -
j_gene: TRBJ2-7
v_gene: TRBV6-6
CDR3nt: TGTGCCAGCACCAGGGGCGTGAGCTACGAGCAGTACTTC
CDR3aa: CASTRGVSYEQYF

abundance: -
d_gene: -
j_gene: TRBJ1-1
v_gene: TRBV7-9
CDR3nt: TGTGCCAGCAGCTTTAGGCAGGACCACACTGAAGCTTTCTTT
CDR3aa: CASSFRQDHTEAFF

abundance: -
d_gene: -
j_gene: TRBJ2-5
v_gene: TRBV18
CDR3nt: TGTGCCAGCTCACCCCCGGGGACTCAGAAAGAGACCCAGTACTTC
CDR3aa: CASSPPGTQKETQYF

abundance: -
d_gene: TRBD2
j_gene: TRBJ2-7
v_gene: TRBV7-9
CDR3nt: TGTGCCAGCAGCTTTAGCGGGTTAGCCTACGAGCAGTACTTC
CDR3aa: CASSFSGLAYEQYF

abundance: -
d_gene: -
j_gene: TRBJ1-2
v_gene: TRBV23-1
CDR3nt: TGCGCCAGCAAATACAGGGATGGCTACACCTTC
CDR3aa: CASKYRDGYTF

abundance: -
d_gene: -
j_gene: TRBJ2-6
v_gene: TRBV6-1
CDR3nt: TGTGCCAGCAGTGAACGGGCGGGACGGACCTCTGGGGCCAACGTCCTGACTTTC
CDR3aa: CASSERAGRTSGANVLTF

abundance: -
d_gene: -
j_gene: TRBJ2-2
v_gene: TRBV7-2
CDR3nt: TGTGCCAGCAGCTTAGCCGGCGGCTCGAACACCGGGGAGCTGTTTTTT
CDR3aa: CASSLAGGSNTGELFF

abundance: -
d_gene: TRBD2
j_gene: TRBJ2-1
v_gene: TRBV7-9
CDR3nt: TGTGCCAGCAGCCCATACGGACTAGCGGGTCTCGGGGGGCAGTTCTTC
CDR3aa: CASSPYGLAGLGGQFF

abundance: -
d_gene: -
j_gene: TRBJ2-3
v_gene: TRBV14
CDR3nt: TGTGCCAGCGGTCCTCCTAGCACGAATACGCAGTATTTT
CDR3aa: CASGPPSTNTQYF

abundance: -
d_gene: TRBD1
j_gene: TRBJ2-3
v_gene: TRBV12-5
CDR3nt: TGTGCTAGTGGTTTGTGGACAGGGAGTCCAGATACGCAGTATTTT
CDR3aa: CASGLWTGSPDTQYF

abundance: -
d_gene: -
j_gene: TRBJ1-1
v_gene: TRBV6-1
CDR3nt: TGTGCCAGCAGGGACAGGAACACTGAAGCTTTCTTT
CDR3aa: CASRDRNTEAFF

abundance: few
d_gene: -
j_gene: TRBJ1-1
v_gene: TRBV5-4
CDR3nt: TGTGCCAGCGGTACGATGAACACTGAAGCTTTCTTT
CDR3aa: CASGTMNTEAFF

abundance: -
d_gene: -
j_gene: TRBJ2-7
v_gene: TRBV23-1
CDR3nt: TGCGCCAGCACCTCCCTGAACGGGCTTGACGAGCAGTACTTC
CDR3aa: CASTSLNGLDEQYF

abundance: -
d_gene: -
j_gene: TRBJ2-3
v_gene: TRBV29-1
CDR3nt: TGCAGCGTTCCCAAGTCAGGAATCACAGATACGCAGTATTTT
CDR3aa: CSVPKSGITDTQYF

abundance: -
d_gene: -
j_gene: TRBJ2-2
v_gene: TRBV28
CDR3nt: TGTGCCAGCAGTTTCTTCAAGAACACCGGGGAGCTGTTTTTT
CDR3aa: CASSFFKNTGELFF

abundance: -
d_gene: -
j_gene: TRBJ2-7
v_gene: TRBV23-1
CDR3nt: TGCGCCAGACCTGGCCTCAGACTTGGGACTTTCTCCTACGAGCAGTACTTC
CDR3aa: CARPGLRLGTFSYEQYF

abundance: -
d_gene: TRBD2
j_gene: TRBJ2-5
v_gene: TRBV29-1
CDR3nt: TGCAGCGTTGAAGCCTTGGCGGCGGGAGGAGAGACCCAGTACTTC
CDR3aa: CSVEALAAGGETQYF

abundance: few
d_gene: -
j_gene: TRBJ2-7
v_gene: TRBV2
CDR3nt: TGTGCCAGCAGTGAAGCGAGTAGCCGAGTCTACGAGCAGTACTTC
CDR3aa: CASSEASSRVYEQYF

abundance: once
d_gene: TRBD1
j_gene: TRBJ1-1
v_gene: TRBV18
CDR3nt: TGTGCCAGCTCACCACTGACAGGGATATCCGCTGAAGCTTTCTTT
CDR3aa: CASSPLTGISAEAFF

abundance: -
d_gene: -
j_gene: TRBJ1-1
v_gene: TRBV30
CDR3nt: TGTGCCTGGAGTGTGGGACGGAGGATAACACCAAACACTGAAGCTTTCTTT
CDR3aa: CAWSVGRRITPNTEAFF

abundance: -
d_gene: -
j_gene: TRBJ2-2
v_gene: TRBV18
CDR3nt: TGTGCCAGCTCATCGGAGAGCACCGGGGAGCTGTTTTTT
CDR3aa: CASSSESTGELFF

abundance: -
d_gene: -
j_gene: TRBJ1-1
v_gene: TRBV27
CDR3nt: TGTGCCAGCAGGCCAGTGGGTAGGAACACTGAAGCTTTCTTT
CDR3aa: CASRPVGRNTEAFF

abundance: -
d_gene: TRBD2
j_gene: TRBJ2-1
v_gene: TRBV28
CDR3nt: TGTGCCAGTCGGACTAGCGGGAGTATCTACAATGAGCAGTTCTTC
CDR3aa: CASRTSGSIYNEQFF

abundance: -
d_gene: -
j_gene: TRBJ2-7
v_gene: TRBV6-1
CDR3nt: TGTGCCAGCAAGGGGGGACGGAGCGAGCAGTACTTC
CDR3aa: CASKGGRSEQYF

abundance: -
d_gene: TRBD1
j_gene: TRBJ1-2
v_gene: TRBV10-3
CDR3nt: TGTGCCATCACTCAAGGACAGGGTAATGACTATGGCTACACCTTC
CDR3aa: CAITQGQGNDYGYTF

abundance: -
d_gene: -
j_gene: TRBJ1-5
v_gene: TRBV28
CDR3nt: TGTGCCAGCAGACATACAGGGCCATATAGCAATCAGCCCCAGCATTTT
CDR3aa: CASRHTGPYSNQPQHF

abundance: -
d_gene: -
j_gene: TRBJ1-3
v_gene: TRBV5-4
CDR3nt: TGTGCCAGCAGCTTGGACAGGGTGGGAAACACCATATATTTT
CDR3aa: CASSLDRVGNTIYF

abundance: -
d_gene: -
j_gene: TRBJ1-3
v_gene: TRBV18
CDR3nt: TGTGCCAGCTCACCAACCCCCGGTCCGGCCGGGACCATATATTTT
CDR3aa: CASSPTPGPAGTIYF

abundance: -
d_gene: TRBD2
j_gene: TRBJ2-3
v_gene: TRBV28
CDR3nt: TGTGCCAGCATTACTAGCGGATACACAGATACGCAGTATTTT
CDR3aa: CASITSGYTDTQYF

abundance: -
d_gene: -
j_gene: TRBJ2-7
v_gene: TRBV15
CDR3nt: TGTGCCACCAGCAGAGAGCTCACTCCTTCGGGTTACGAGCAGTACTTC
CDR3aa: CATSRELTPSGYEQYF

abundance: -
d_gene: -
j_gene: TRBJ2-1
v_gene: TRBV11-3
CDR3nt: TGTGCCAGCAGCTCCGGGGGCGGCTCCTACAATGAGCAGTTCTTC
CDR3aa: CASSSGGGSYNEQFF

abundance: -
d_gene: TRBD1
j_gene: TRBJ2-3
v_gene: TRBV6-5
CDR3nt: TGTGCCAGCAGACGGACAGGGGTAGGGACAGATACGCAGTATTTT
CDR3aa: CASRRTGVGTDTQYF

abundance: -
d_gene: -
j_gene: TRBJ2-5
v_gene: TRBV11-2
CDR3nt: TGTGCCAGCAGCTTAGGAGGAGCCGAGACCCAGTACTTC
CDR3aa: CASSLGGAETQYF

abundance: -
d_gene: TRBD2
j_gene: TRBJ2-7
v_gene: TRBV2
CDR3nt: TGTGCCAGCCGACTAGCGGGAGTCGAGCAGTACTTC
CDR3aa: CASRLAGVEQYF

abundance: -
d_gene: -
j_gene: TRBJ2-2
v_gene: TRBV6-1
CDR3nt: TGTGCCAGCAGACGACAGAGTACCGGGGAGCTGTTTTTT
CDR3aa: CASRRQSTGELFF

abundance: few
d_gene: -
j_gene: TRBJ2-5
v_gene: TRBV5-1
CDR3nt: TGCGCCAGCAGCTTGCTCGGCAGTCAAGAGACCCAGTACTTC
CDR3aa: CASSLLGSQETQYF

abundance: once
d_gene: -
j_gene: TRBJ1-2
v_gene: TRBV28
CDR3nt: TGTGCCAGCAGTTTGACGGGGGGTAACTATGGCTACACCTTC
CDR3aa: CASSLTGGNYGYTF

abundance: many
d_gene: TRBD2
j_gene: TRBJ2-1
v_gene: TRBV7-9
CDR3nt: TGTGCCAGCAGCCCAAGCGGCGGGAGGGCCATCCATGAGCAGTTCTTC
CDR3aa: CASSPSGGRAIHEQFF

abundance: -
d_gene: -
j_gene: TRBJ1-5
v_gene: TRBV28
CDR3nt: TGTGCCAGCAGTCCAGACAGGAATCAGCCCCAGCATTTT
CDR3aa: CASSPDRNQPQHF

abundance: -
d_gene: TRBD1
j_gene: TRBJ2-5
v_gene: TRBV18
CDR3nt: TGTGCCAGCTCACCGAGACAGGGGGAGACCCAGTACTTC
CDR3aa: CASSPRQGETQYF

abundance: -
d_gene: -
j_gene: TRBJ2-7
v_gene: TRBV28
CDR3nt: TGTGCCAGCAGCACCCCTTTTAGTAGCTCCTACGAGCAGTACTTC
CDR3aa: CASSTPFSSSYEQYF